This TCR beta chain was sequenced during a study of T cell repertoires in cytomegalovirus infection. Whole-study context: The public TCR beta signatures pointed to both CMV infection and matching HLA type.

The germline gives CDR1 SGDLS, CDR2 YYNGEE. Trimming took 3 bases from V and 2 from J, leaving 11 bases between them. The CDR3 has 14 residues. As regards this clonotype: Its antigen remains unknown.

TCRdb independently ran MiXCR on the reads; one entry per CDR3 protein. The sample has around 280,000 distinct CDR3 sequences; about 8.8% are singletons. Broader study findings: Accumulated public TCR beta family frequency recognized individuals carrying CMV together with the relevant HLA. CMV-specific TCR beta clonotypes restricted by HLA-C were the ones dominating the ex vivo response.

The J gene is TRBJ2-5, the V gene TRBV9; D is perhaps TRBD1 (6 bases). Material: PBMCs. The TCR sequence derives from a human donor in good health (CMV status not recorded). Some clones in this sample may be carry-over from other donors' samples. CDR3 sequence: CASSATQGQETQYF. CDR3 nucleotide sequence: TGTGCCAGCAGCGCGACACAGGGACAAGAGACCCAGTACTTC.